These 15 T cell receptor beta chains were all obtained from the same sample, sequenced in a study of blood T cells in healthy people across ages. Through a sample-barcoded 5' primer and a J-beta primer mix, a second PCR was run for roughly 6 to 11 cycles. TCRdb reprocessed the 5' RACE reads with MiXCR, giving one entry per CDR3 protein. Among 550,000 to 800,000 distinct CDR3 sequences listed, 32% were seen once. Sequenced sample: blood. The receptor source for this set is an elderly woman in good health.

About this clonotype: It may be a read error: a sequence one base away is much more abundant. The chain links TRBV6-2 or TRBV6-3 to TRBJ2-1; D may be TRBD2 (6 bases). The J call could be wrong; TRBJ2-7 is a better fit for the DNA end. The CDR3 loop spans 16 amino acids. CDR1 is MNHEY and CDR2 is SVGEGT in the germline V gene. The CDR3 DNA reads as TGTGCCAGCACCGTCCCGGGGGTTCGCTCCTACAATGAGCAGTACTTC. This encodes CASTVPGVRSYNEQYF.

The rearrangement uses TRBV5-1 and TRBJ2-1; D remains unclear. Germline-derived CDR1 and CDR2 are SGHRS and YFSETQ. Trimming shortened V by 0 bases and J by 4 bases, and 14 bases separated the two germline ends. CDR3 length: 16 amino acids. The CDR3 here is CASSLAEALWYNEQFF. The CDR3 DNA reads as TGCGCCAGCAGCTTGGCCGAAGCGCTCTGGTACAATGAGCAGTTCTTC.

Notes on this clonotype: A much larger clone lies one base from this, so it may be a read error. This rearrangement joins TRBV20-1 to TRBJ1-4; perhaps TRBD1 as D (5 bases). This CDR3 is built from 14 residues. Germline values: CDR1 DFQATT, CDR2 SNEGSKA (reference sequence). This CDR3 is CSASLGAANEKRFF. CDR3 in DNA: TGCAGTGCTAGTCTTGGGGCGGCAAATGAAAAACGGTTTTTT.

Many counts were recorded for this clonotype. The CDR3 bases are TGCGCCAGCAGCCAAAGACAGGGGCGTTACGAGCAGTACTTC. Residues: CASSQRQGRYEQYF. The chain has TRBV4-3 and TRBJ2-7, with 8 bases identical to TRBD1. CDR1 LGHNA and CDR2 YSLEER come from the germline V gene. This CDR3 is 14 amino acids long. V lost 2 bases to trimming and J lost 4 bases; unmatched junction nucleotides: 4.

The chain carries TRBV7-2 and TRBJ2-6; no definite D call. Germline CDR1 and CDR2: SGHTA and FQGNSA. The CDR3 consists of 14 residues. V lost 0 bases, J lost 2 bases, and 2 bases lay in between. The CDR3 reads CASSLATGANVLTF. For the CDR3, the DNA is TGTGCCAGCAGCTTAGCTACTGGGGCCAACGTCCTGACTTTC.

This clonotype was detected many times. This CDR3 is CASSETQGGRQFF. In nucleotides, the CDR3 is TGTGCCAGCAGTGAAACCCAGGGGGGCCGGCAGTTCTTC. The chain carries TRBV2 and TRBJ2-1; possibly TRBD1 for D (7 bases). V was trimmed by 2 bases and J by 12 bases, leaving 14 bases between them. The CDR3 has 13 residues. The V gene's germline CDR1 is SNHLY and CDR2 FYNNEI.

The J gene is TRBJ1-2, the V gene TRBV12-3 or TRBV12-4, with TRBD1 as a possible D gene (6 bases). The CDR3 runs to 14 residues. V was trimmed by 6 bases and J by 3 bases, leaving 14 bases between them. The CDR3 DNA follows: TGTGCCAGCAGCTACAGGGAAAATCACTATGGCTACACCTTC. This sequence encodes CASSYRENHYGYTF.

Details on this clonotype: A single base separates this from a much larger clone, so it may be a read error. This chain connects TRBV27 to TRBJ2-1; D gene ambiguous. CDR3 length: 13 amino acids. With 6 bases removed from V and 10 bases from J, the gap between germline ends came to 16 bases. The germline V gene encodes CDR1 MNHEY and CDR2 SMNVEV (reference sequence). CDR3 nucleotide sequence: TGTGCCAGCAGCCTATACCCAAACTACGAGCAGTTCTTC. The encoded protein is CASSLYPNYEQFF.

The V and J genes are TRBV3-1 and TRBJ2-5; 8 nucleotides line up with TRBD2. Losses at the gene ends were 4 bases for V and 3 bases for J; bases not matched to a gene: 4. This CDR3 comprises 14 residues. Germline-derived CDR1 and CDR2 are LGHDT and YNNKEL (reference sequence). CDR3 sequence reads: CASSLNGGEETQYF. CDR3 bases: TGTGCCAGCAGCCTTAACGGGGGGGAAGAGACCCAGTACTTC.

This clonotype was detected a few times. The genes are TRBV7-9 and TRBJ1-5; TRBD1 might be the D (5 bases). Germline CDR1 SEHNR, CDR2 FQNEAQ (reference sequence). V was clipped by 2 bases and J by 7 bases, with 12 bases between them. This CDR3 spans 14 amino acids. The CDR3 DNA is TGTGCCAGCAGCTTAACGGGGCCAGGGCAGCCCCAGCATTTT. Translated, it gives CASSLTGPGQPQHF. The full variable domain, rest sourced from reference TRBV7-9 and TRBJ1-5, is DTGVSQNPRHKITKRGQNVTFRCDPISEHNRLYWYRQTLGQGPEFLTYFQNEAQLEKSRLLSDRFSAERPKGSFSTLEIQRTEQGDSAMYLCASSLTGPGQPQHFGDGTRLSIL.

This chain uses TRBV20-1 with TRBJ1-1, with TRBD1 identical over 9 bases. The CDR3 has 14 residues. Per the germline V gene, CDR1 is DFQATT and CDR2 is SNEGSKA (reference sequence). With 6 bases clipped from V and 0 bases from J, the junction kept 5 bases outside the gene matches. CDR3 nucleotide sequence: TGCAGTGCCGACAGGGGGTCGATGAACACTGAAGCTTTCTTT. It is translated as CSADRGSMNTEAFF.

This clonotype appeared a few times. V gene TRBV7-2 combines with J gene TRBJ2-2; 7 nucleotides line up with TRBD1. The germline V gene has CDR1 SGHTA and CDR2 FQGNSA. This CDR3 is 17 amino acids long. V was clipped by 5 bases and J by 1 base; unmatched bases: 10. The DNA of the CDR3 is TGTGCCAGCAGCCTGGGACAGCGGAGTCTGAACACCGGGGAGCTGTTTTTT. This codes for CASSLGQRSLNTGELFF.

This clonotype was found many times. The chain is built from TRBV7-2 and TRBJ2-5, with a tentative D call TRBD1 (5 bases). The V and J ends lost 2 bases and 1 base respectively, with 8 bases between them. CDR3 length equals 14 residues. Looked up from germline, CDR1 is SGHTA and CDR2 is FQGNSA. CDR3 nucleotides: TGTGCCAGCAGCTTAAGACAGAGCCAAGAGACCCAGTACTTC. It is translated as CASSLRQSQETQYF.

This clonotype was observed many times. The CDR3, as DNA: TGTGCCAGCAGCTTAGTCCCCTTTGTTAACTATGGCTACACCTTC. It encodes CASSLVPFVNYGYTF. The genes are TRBV7-2 and TRBJ1-2; D is ambiguous. This CDR3 has 15 amino acids. Germline V lookup: CDR1 SGHTA, CDR2 FQGNSA. V lost 1 base, J lost 1 base, and 10 bases lay in between.

The J gene is TRBJ2-7, the V gene TRBV7-2, with D perhaps matching TRBD1 (7 bases). The germline CDR1 and CDR2 sequences are SGHTA and FQGNSA. The CDR3 length is 18 residues. Trimming removed 1 base from V and 3 bases from J, with 22 bases in between. The CDR3 here is CASSLGGDREESDYEQYF. The CDR3 bases are TGTGCCAGCAGCTTAGGTGGAGACAGGGAGGAATCTGACTACGAGCAGTACTTC.